These T cell receptor beta chains were read from a single sample in a study of cytomegalovirus exposure and HLA in healthy donors. The method was immunoSEQ multiplex PCR; TCRdb's version includes in-frame clones alone and lacks a portion of them. The table records about 210,000 clones, roughly 87% of them present only once. Sample: PBMCs. The source is a man aged 40-50 years in good health and CMV-seropositive. CDR3s include the opening cysteine and the closing phenylalanine or tryptophan. The D gene is left open where the match is weak. The size field is filled for only some rows; it gives once, few, many or a size class.

d_gene	v_gene	j_gene	abundance	CDR3nt	CDR3aa
TRBD1	TRBV27	TRBJ2-2	NA	TGTGCCAGCAGATACAGGGGTGGGCCCTTGAACACCGGGGAGCTGTTTTTT	CASRYRGGPLNTGELFF
TRBD1	TRBV28	TRBJ2-7	few	TGTGCCAGCAGTTCTCCCCACAGGGGGGCCTACGAGCAGTACTTC	CASSSPHRGAYEQYF
NA	TRBV6-1	TRBJ2-1	once	TGTGCCAGCAGTGATGGTTACAATGAGCGGTTCTTC	CASSDGYNERFF
TRBD1	TRBV5-1	TRBJ1-1	NA	TGCGCCAGCAGCGAGACAGGGGGGACTGAAGCTTTCTTT	CASSETGGTEAFF
TRBD1	TRBV7-8	TRBJ2-2	NA	TGTGCCAGCAGCCTTGTGGACAGGGGACCCGGGGAGCTGTTTTTT	CASSLVDRGPGELFF
NA	TRBV15	TRBJ2-6	NA	TGTGCCACCAGCAGAGGTTACGGGGCTGGGGCCAACGTCCTGACTTTC	CATSRGYGAGANVLTF
NA	TRBV11-2	TRBJ2-2	once	TGTGCCAGCAGCAGAACGACAGGAGTGAACACCGGGGAGCTGTTTTTT	CASSRTTGVNTGELFF
TRBD2	TRBV5-1	TRBJ2-5	NA	TGCGCCAGCAGCTTGGCCAAGGCGACTAGCGGGAGAGTGGGAGAGACCCAGTACTTC	CASSLAKATSGRVGETQYF
TRBD1	TRBV2	TRBJ1-1	NA	TGTGCCAGCACCTTGGACAGGTTGGGGACTGAAGCTTTCTTT	CASTLDRLGTEAFF
TRBD1	TRBV15	TRBJ1-6	NA	TGTGCCACCAGCAGAGTGCGGCAGGGGGCGTATTCACCCCTCCACTTT	CATSRVRQGAYSPLHF
NA	TRBV5-1	TRBJ2-2	NA	TGCGCCAGCAGCCGCGGGACAGCGAACACCGGGGAGCTGTTTTTT	CASSRGTANTGELFF
TRBD2	TRBV15	TRBJ2-3	many	TGTGCCACCAGCAGAAATTACCCCGGGACTAGCGGGAGGGATACGCAGTATTTT	CATSRNYPGTSGRDTQYF
NA	TRBV2	TRBJ2-5	NA	TGTGCCAGCAGCTTAAAGGGGCACCAAGAGACCCAGTACTTC	CASSLKGHQETQYF
NA	TRBV5-1	TRBJ2-1	NA	TGCGCCAGCAGCTTGGCCACTAGTCCTTACAATGAGCAGTTCTTC	CASSLATSPYNEQFF
NA	TRBV6-6	TRBJ1-1	NA	TGTGCCAGCAGTCCCCAGGGGACTAAGAACACTGAAGCTTTCTTT	CASSPQGTKNTEAFF
NA	TRBV11-2	TRBJ2-1	NA	TGTGCCAGCAGCTTAGTCGGTGGGGCACATGAGCAGTTCTTC	CASSLVGGAHEQFF
TRBD1	TRBV5-1	TRBJ1-2	NA	TGCGCCAGCAGCTTTCAAACAGGGGCAGCTAACTATGGCTACACCTTC	CASSFQTGAANYGYTF
TRBD2	TRBV5-1	TRBJ2-7	NA	TGCGCCAGCAGCTTTCTAGCGGGAGCCGTCGAGCAGTACTTC	CASSFLAGAVEQYF
NA	TRBV5-8	TRBJ1-2	NA	TGTGCCAGCAGCTTCGCGGTCTCTAACTATGGCTACACCTTC	CASSFAVSNYGYTF